The present T cell receptor beta chain was sequenced within a study of CD8 T cells in ankylosing spondylitis. Study conclusions and caveats: Matched synovial fluid from ankylosing spondylitis patients was reported to be enriched for disease-linked clones. Disease-linked clones were found to be CD8+ and relatively rare in peripheral blood.

Libraries for TCR beta were made by quantitative 5'-RACE with molecular barcodes. TCRdb reanalysed the 5' RACE reads using MiXCR and keeps one entry per CDR3 protein. The repertoire holds around 150,000 distinct CDR3 sequences, with 7.3% as singletons. This clonotype has just a few counts. Its specificity is unknown. Relative to the germline gene, one junction end is altered; a read error may explain this. The clonotype comes from a female donor with ankylosing spondylitis or in good health (not recorded which). The sample comprised blood, either unsorted or a sorted T cell fraction (not recorded which).

The CDR3 DNA sequence: TGCACCAGCAGTTTGGACAGGGGTGGCACTGAAGCTTTCTTT. Its protein is CTSSLDRGGTEAFF. This chain joins TRBV27 and TRBJ1-1; 9 bases are shared with TRBD1. CDR1 is MNHEY, CDR2 SMNVEV, per germline (reference sequence). The CDR3 totals 14 residues.